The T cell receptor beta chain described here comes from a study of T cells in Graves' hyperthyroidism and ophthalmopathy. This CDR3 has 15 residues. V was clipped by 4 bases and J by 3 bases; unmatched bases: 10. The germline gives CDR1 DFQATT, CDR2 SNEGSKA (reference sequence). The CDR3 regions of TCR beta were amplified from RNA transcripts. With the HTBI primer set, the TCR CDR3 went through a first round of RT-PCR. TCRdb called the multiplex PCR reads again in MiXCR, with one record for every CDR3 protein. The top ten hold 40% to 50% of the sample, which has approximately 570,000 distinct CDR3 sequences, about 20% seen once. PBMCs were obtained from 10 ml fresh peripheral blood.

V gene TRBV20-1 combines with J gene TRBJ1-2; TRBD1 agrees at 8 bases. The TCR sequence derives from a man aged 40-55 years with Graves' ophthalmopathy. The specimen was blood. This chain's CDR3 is CSANRVTGDDYGYTF. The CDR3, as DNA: TGCAGTGCTAACCGAGTGACAGGGGACGACTATGGCTACACCTTC.